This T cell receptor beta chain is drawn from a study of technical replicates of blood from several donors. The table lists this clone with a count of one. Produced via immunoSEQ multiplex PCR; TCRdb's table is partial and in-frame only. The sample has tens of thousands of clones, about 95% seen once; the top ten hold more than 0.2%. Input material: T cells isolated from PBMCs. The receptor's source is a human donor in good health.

The CDR3 protein is CASSYLAGAPNEQFF. The CDR3 coding sequence is TGTGCCAGTAGTTACCTAGCGGGAGCCCCCAATGAGCAGTTCTTC. The rearrangement uses TRBV19 and TRBJ2-1, with 10 bases identical to TRBD2. Germline V CDR1 and CDR2: LNHDA, SQIVND (reference sequence). The length of the CDR3 is 15 residues. The J segment lost 6 bases and the V segment lost 5 bases, leaving 7 bases of the junction unmatched. The variable domain in full, completed from reference TRBV19 and TRBJ2-1, reads DGGITQSPKYLFRKEGQNVTLSCEQNLNHDAMYWYRQDPGQGLRLIYYSQIVNDFQKGDIAEGYSVSREKKESFPLTVTSAQKNPTAFYLCASSYLAGAPNEQFFGPGTRLTVL.